The rows below give T cell receptor beta chains drawn from one sample of a study of blood T cell repertoires in COVID-19. TCRdb keeps only in-frame clones here, not all; method: immunoSEQ multiplex PCR. In the table there are 100,000 to 150,000 clones, roughly four fifths of which are singletons. Source material: peripheral blood. These receptors all come from a man younger than 45 with COVID-19, enrolled during active disease. CDR3s include the opening cysteine and the closing phenylalanine or tryptophan. Fields, in order: V gene, J gene, D gene, clone size, CDR3 DNA, CDR3 protein. D genes are given only for firm matches. Not all rows give a size; the values are once, few, many and, for expanded clones, a class.

v_gene: TRBV2
j_gene: TRBJ1-4
d_gene: NA
abundance: NA
CDR3nt: TGTGCCAGCAGTGAGGAGGGGACTAATGAAAAACTGTTTTTT
CDR3aa: CASSEEGTNEKLFF

v_gene: TRBV6-5
j_gene: TRBJ1-3
d_gene: TRBD1
abundance: NA
CDR3nt: TGTGCCAGCAGTTACGGTCCCGGGACAGGGGGAAACACCATATATTTT
CDR3aa: CASSYGPGTGGNTIYF

v_gene: TRBV2
j_gene: TRBJ1-4
d_gene: NA
abundance: NA
CDR3nt: TGTGCCAGCAGTGAACAGGGGAGATATGAAAAACTGTTTTTT
CDR3aa: CASSEQGRYEKLFF

v_gene: TRBV2
j_gene: TRBJ2-1
d_gene: TRBD1
abundance: NA
CDR3nt: TGTGCCAGCGACGGACAGGGGGCTTACAATGAGCAGTTCTTC
CDR3aa: CASDGQGAYNEQFF

v_gene: TRBV7-4
j_gene: TRBJ1-5
d_gene: NA
abundance: once
CDR3nt: TGTGCCAGCAGCACCAGGCTTTACCGTTTCAATCAGCCCCAGCATTTT
CDR3aa: CASSTRLYRFNQPQHF

v_gene: TRBV5-6
j_gene: TRBJ1-1
d_gene: NA
abundance: NA
CDR3nt: TGTGCCAGCAGCTACACAACAGAGATGAACACTGAAGCTTTCTTT
CDR3aa: CASSYTTEMNTEAFF

v_gene: TRBV5-6
j_gene: TRBJ2-4
d_gene: NA
abundance: NA
CDR3nt: TGTGCCAGCAGCTTGTCGGGGGTACGGACCAAAAACATTCAGTACTTC
CDR3aa: CASSLSGVRTKNIQYF

v_gene: TRBV12-5
j_gene: TRBJ1-1
d_gene: NA
abundance: NA
CDR3nt: TGTGCTAGTGGTTTGGACCCTCCTATTTTGAGCCCGGCTTTCTTT
CDR3aa: CASGLDPPILSPAFF

v_gene: TRBV21-1
j_gene: TRBJ2-1
d_gene: NA
abundance: NA
CDR3nt: TGTGCCAGCAGCGGGACAGGGGGTCATGATGAGCAGTTCTTC
CDR3aa: CASSGTGGHDEQFF

v_gene: TRBV5-6
j_gene: TRBJ2-1
d_gene: NA
abundance: once
CDR3nt: TGTGCCAGCAGCTTCCTAGGGACAATAGGCTCCTACAATGAGCAGTTCTTC
CDR3aa: CASSFLGTIGSYNEQFF

v_gene: TRBV29-1
j_gene: TRBJ1-2
d_gene: NA
abundance: NA
CDR3nt: TGCAGCGTTGAGGGGAGGGATATCAACTATGGCTACACCTTC
CDR3aa: CSVEGRDINYGYTF

v_gene: TRBV10-3
j_gene: TRBJ1-5
d_gene: TRBD1
abundance: NA
CDR3nt: TGTGCCATCAGTGAGAGTTTGTGGGACAGGGGCAATCAGCCCCAGCATTTT
CDR3aa: CAISESLWDRGNQPQHF

v_gene: TRBV14
j_gene: TRBJ2-5
d_gene: TRBD2
abundance: once
CDR3nt: TGTGCCAGCAGCCATACTAGCGGGAGCGATCCGGCGGAGACCCAGTACTTC
CDR3aa: CASSHTSGSDPAETQYF

v_gene: TRBV4-1
j_gene: TRBJ1-6
d_gene: TRBD1
abundance: NA
CDR3nt: TGCGCCAGCAGCCAACGGACAGGGGAAAATTCACCCCTCCACTTT
CDR3aa: CASSQRTGENSPLHF

v_gene: TRBV3-1/TRBV3-2
j_gene: TRBJ1-1
d_gene: NA
abundance: NA
CDR3nt: TGTGCCAGCAGCCAAGCATGGAGAAACACTGAAGCTTTCTTT
CDR3aa: CASSQAWRNTEAFF

v_gene: TRBV7-8
j_gene: TRBJ2-7
d_gene: NA
abundance: NA
CDR3nt: TGTGCCAGCAGCTTAAGGCTAGCGATTTCCTACGAGCAGTACTTC
CDR3aa: CASSLRLAISYEQYF

v_gene: TRBV7-9
j_gene: TRBJ2-1
d_gene: TRBD1
abundance: NA
CDR3nt: TGTGCCAGCAGCTGGGGACAGGGGGCGCCCAATGAGCAGTTCTTC
CDR3aa: CASSWGQGAPNEQFF

v_gene: TRBV9
j_gene: TRBJ1-3
d_gene: NA
abundance: NA
CDR3nt: TGTGCCAGCAGTACCTCTCAGGGAAACACCATATATTTT
CDR3aa: CASSTSQGNTIYF

v_gene: TRBV12-3/TRBV12-4
j_gene: TRBJ2-1
d_gene: NA
abundance: NA
CDR3nt: TGTGCCAGCATCTCCGGTTCTTACAATGAGCAGTTCTTC
CDR3aa: CASISGSYNEQFF

v_gene: TRBV7-8
j_gene: TRBJ2-3
d_gene: TRBD2
abundance: NA
CDR3nt: TGTGCCAGCAGCTTATGGAGACTAGCGGGGGGACGCCCTAGCACAGATACGCAGTATTTT
CDR3aa: CASSLWRLAGGRPSTDTQYF

v_gene: TRBV7-2
j_gene: TRBJ2-1
d_gene: TRBD2
abundance: NA
CDR3nt: TGTGCCAGCAGCCCCGGACTAGGCAATGAGCAGTTCTTC
CDR3aa: CASSPGLGNEQFF

v_gene: TRBV4-3
j_gene: TRBJ2-3
d_gene: TRBD2
abundance: NA
CDR3nt: TGCGCCAGCAGCCAAGTTAGCGGGGGCACAGATACGCAGTATTTT
CDR3aa: CASSQVSGGTDTQYF

v_gene: TRBV6-5
j_gene: TRBJ2-7
d_gene: NA
abundance: NA
CDR3nt: TGTGCCAGCACCTCAGGGATAGCGGAAGGGCAGTACTTC
CDR3aa: CASTSGIAEGQYF

v_gene: TRBV5-1
j_gene: TRBJ2-1
d_gene: TRBD1
abundance: NA
CDR3nt: TGCGCCAGCAGCCCGGAACGGACAGGAGAGCAGTTCTTC
CDR3aa: CASSPERTGEQFF

v_gene: TRBV4-2
j_gene: TRBJ2-1
d_gene: NA
abundance: NA
CDR3nt: TGTGCCAGCAGCCAATTCGACAGGATAGTATACAATGAGCAGTTCTTC
CDR3aa: CASSQFDRIVYNEQFF

v_gene: TRBV6-6
j_gene: TRBJ2-5
d_gene: NA
abundance: NA
CDR3nt: TGTGCCAGCACCACGTGGGGGGGGCTGGAGACCCAGTACTTC
CDR3aa: CASTTWGGLETQYF

v_gene: TRBV2
j_gene: TRBJ1-1
d_gene: TRBD1
abundance: NA
CDR3nt: TGTGCCAGCCGGGACAGTCTTGGGGTCACTGAAGCTTTCTTT
CDR3aa: CASRDSLGVTEAFF

v_gene: TRBV21-1
j_gene: TRBJ1-2
d_gene: NA
abundance: NA
CDR3nt: TGTGCCAGCAGCAAAGCTTTCCGGGACAGTCCCCCTCCCGCCTATGGCTACACCTTC
CDR3aa: CASSKAFRDSPPPAYGYTF

v_gene: TRBV28
j_gene: TRBJ2-1
d_gene: NA
abundance: once
CDR3nt: TGTGCCAGCAGTCCCACGGGAGATGAGCAGTTCTTC
CDR3aa: CASSPTGDEQFF

v_gene: TRBV27
j_gene: TRBJ1-2
d_gene: TRBD1
abundance: NA
CDR3nt: TGTGCCAGCAGTTTTAGACAGGGCCTGGGAGGCTACACCTTC
CDR3aa: CASSFRQGLGGYTF

v_gene: TRBV2
j_gene: TRBJ1-5
d_gene: NA
abundance: NA
CDR3nt: TGTGCCAGCAGTGACAGGGAGGGCAATCAGCCCCAGCATTTT
CDR3aa: CASSDREGNQPQHF

v_gene: TRBV5-4
j_gene: TRBJ2-6
d_gene: NA
abundance: NA
CDR3nt: TGTGCCAGCAGGAGGGGGATCTCTGGGGCCAACGTCCTGACTTTC
CDR3aa: CASRRGISGANVLTF

v_gene: TRBV19
j_gene: TRBJ2-3
d_gene: NA
abundance: few
CDR3nt: TGTGCCAGTATTCCAGGGGATCGAGCAGATACGCAGTATTTT
CDR3aa: CASIPGDRADTQYF

v_gene: TRBV24-1
j_gene: TRBJ2-1
d_gene: NA
abundance: NA
CDR3nt: TGTGCCACCAGTGGAGTTACCGGGACATTTTCCTACAATGAGCAGTTCTTC
CDR3aa: CATSGVTGTFSYNEQFF

v_gene: TRBV27
j_gene: TRBJ2-7
d_gene: TRBD1
abundance: NA
CDR3nt: TGTGCCAGCTGGACGGATAAAATGGACAGGGGGAACGAGCAGTACTTC
CDR3aa: CASWTDKMDRGNEQYF

v_gene: TRBV4-1
j_gene: TRBJ2-2
d_gene: NA
abundance: NA
CDR3nt: TGCGCCAGCAGGCCAGGGGGGCTAAACACCGGGGAGCTGTTTTTT
CDR3aa: CASRPGGLNTGELFF

v_gene: TRBV9
j_gene: TRBJ2-2
d_gene: TRBD1
abundance: NA
CDR3nt: TGTGCCAGCAGCGTAGAGGGACAGGGGATCGGGGAGCTGTTTTTT
CDR3aa: CASSVEGQGIGELFF

v_gene: TRBV4-1
j_gene: TRBJ2-1
d_gene: NA
abundance: NA
CDR3nt: TGCGCCAGCAGCCAAGAGGGGGGAGGTAGGGGTTATGAGCAGTTCTTC
CDR3aa: CASSQEGGGRGYEQFF

v_gene: TRBV5-6
j_gene: TRBJ2-1
d_gene: TRBD1
abundance: NA
CDR3nt: TGTGCCAGCAGCTTGTCGGGACAGGGGGTAAGAAATGAGCAGTTCTTC
CDR3aa: CASSLSGQGVRNEQFF

v_gene: TRBV11-3
j_gene: TRBJ1-1
d_gene: NA
abundance: NA
CDR3nt: TGTGCCAGCAGCTTAGAGGGGGGGAACACTGAAGCTTTCTTT
CDR3aa: CASSLEGGNTEAFF

v_gene: TRBV28
j_gene: TRBJ1-2
d_gene: NA
abundance: NA
CDR3nt: TGTGCCAGCAGTTTGGGCAGATCTAACTATGGCTACACCTTC
CDR3aa: CASSLGRSNYGYTF